The rows below give T cell receptor beta chains drawn from one sample of a study of sequential checkpoint blockade in melanoma. The table came from immunoSEQ multiplex PCR; TCRdb's copy has only in-frame clones and leaves some out. The repertoire has roughly 23,000 clones, 75% to 90% of them found once; the top ten carry 27%. Here the sequenced sample was CD8+ T cells sorted from blood (inferred from file names), taken from a patient given nivolumab and ipilimumab in sequence. The receptors were sampled from a human donor with melanoma. Each CDR3 is given with its conserved first and last residue. The D gene is left open where the match is weak. Not every row has a clone size; where given, it reads once, few, many or a size class.

TRBV4-1	TRBD1	TRBJ1-4	14	.	CASSQTPGTGQLFF	TGCGCCAGCAGCCAAACGCCTGGGACAGGGCAACTGTTTTTT
TRBV5-6	TRBD1	TRBJ2-7	13	.	CASSWTGGGEQYF	TGTGCCAGCAGCTGGACAGGGGGCGGCGAGCAGTACTTC
TRBV10-3	.	TRBJ2-7	17	.	CAISETPPGSTNYEQYF	TGTGCCATCAGTGAGACGCCCCCAGGGTCGACAAACTACGAGCAGTACTTC
TRBV7-2	.	TRBJ1-5	14	.	CASSLGHANQPQHF	TGTGCCAGCAGCTTAGGGCACGCCAATCAGCCCCAGCATTTT
TRBV7-9	TRBD1	TRBJ2-7	15	.	CASSPGQGEGYEQYF	TGCGCCAGCAGCCCTGGACAGGGGGAAGGGTACGAGCAGTACTTC
TRBV5-1	TRBD1	TRBJ2-1	19	.	CASSLDGRGYSGTYNEQFF	TGCGCCAGCAGCTTGGACGGCAGGGGGTACAGCGGCACATACAATGAGCAGTTCTTC
TRBV2	.	TRBJ2-7	15	.	CASKGGDFPSYEQYF	TGTGCCAGCAAGGGTGGGGACTTCCCCTCCTACGAGCAGTACTTC
TRBV5-4	TRBD2	TRBJ2-2	16	once	CASSLGLAGATGELFF	TGTGCCAGCAGCTTGGGACTAGCGGGCGCAACCGGGGAGCTGTTTTTT
TRBV7-2	TRBD2	TRBJ2-7	15	.	CASSPLAEAPYEQYF	TGTGCCAGCAGCCCACTAGCGGAGGCCCCCTACGAGCAGTACTTC
TRBV15	TRBD1	TRBJ1-5	14	.	CATSMGQGSQPQHF	TGTGCCACCAGCATGGGACAGGGGAGTCAGCCCCAGCATTTT
TRBV27	.	TRBJ2-7	13	.	CASSLSLGYEQYF	TGTGCCAGCAGTTTATCCCTCGGCTACGAGCAGTACTTC
TRBV7-9	.	TRBJ2-1	16	large	CASSDLRASLGNEQFF	TGTGCCAGCAGCGACCTGCGGGCCTCTCTAGGCAATGAGCAGTTCTTC
TRBV7-9	TRBD2	TRBJ2-3	16	.	CASSLALREPTDTQYF	TGTGCCAGCAGCTTAGCGTTGCGGGAGCCCACAGATACGCAGTATTTT
TRBV19	.	TRBJ2-7	13	.	CASSIDPGQAEYF	TGTGCCAGTAGTATAGATCCCGGACAAGCCGAGTACTTC
TRBV6-1	TRBD1	TRBJ2-1	15	once	CASTSRGQAYNEQFF	TGTGCCAGCACCTCAAGGGGGCAGGCCTACAATGAGCAGTTCTTC
TRBV5-1	.	TRBJ2-7	13	.	CASSLGGYYEQYF	TGCGCCAGCAGCCTGGGCGGCTACTACGAGCAGTACTTC